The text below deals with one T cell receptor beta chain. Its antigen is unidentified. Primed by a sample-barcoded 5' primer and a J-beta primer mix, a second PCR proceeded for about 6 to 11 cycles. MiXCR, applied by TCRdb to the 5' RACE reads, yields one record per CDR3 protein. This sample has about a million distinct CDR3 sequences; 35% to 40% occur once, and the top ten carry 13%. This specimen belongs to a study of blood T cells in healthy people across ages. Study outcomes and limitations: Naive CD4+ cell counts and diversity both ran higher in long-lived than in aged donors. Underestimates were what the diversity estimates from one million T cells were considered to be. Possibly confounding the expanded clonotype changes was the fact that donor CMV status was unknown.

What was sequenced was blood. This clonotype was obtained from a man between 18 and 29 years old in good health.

CDR3 nucleotides: TGCGCCAGCAGCTTGGGACAGGGGGAGAATCAGCCCCAGCATTTT. Amino acid sequence: CASSLGQGENQPQHF. V usage is TRBV5-1 and J usage is TRBJ1-5, with 9 bases matching TRBD1. After removal of 0 bases from V and 4 bases from J, the junction contained 2 bases not matched to a gene. Germline V CDR1 and CDR2: SGHRS, YFSETQ. The CDR3 has 15 residues.